This TCR beta chain was recovered during a study of T cells after yellow fever vaccination. In the study overall: Preparation of fractions with low cell numbers was performed using SMART-Seq v4 Ultra Low Input.

The CDR3 has 15 amino acids. Germline CDR1 reads SGDLS; CDR2 reads YYNGEE. The germline V and J ends were trimmed by 0 bases and 1 base, with 10 bases remaining between them. This clonotype was counted many times. What it binds is not known. Via MiXCR, TCRdb re-called the 5' RACE reads, giving one row per CDR3 protein. The sample lists fewer than 150,000 distinct CDR3 sequences, 7% to 9% occurring once. Study results and caveats: Detected again after the booster were most primary-vaccination clones, at 95% to 98% CD4 and 88% CD8.

This sequence was found in a man younger than 45 who received the YFV17D yellow fever vaccine. Here the sequenced sample was CD4+ T cells sorted from PBMCs, taken 5 days after the yellow fever booster vaccination. V usage is TRBV9 and J usage is TRBJ2-5; D ambiguous. CDR3 sequence (DNA): TGTGCCAGCAGCGTAGGAGAGCAGGCCCAAGAGACCCAGTACTTC. Protein sequence: CASSVGEQAQETQYF.